There are many counts of the clone carrying this T cell receptor beta chain. This entry belongs to a study of Graves' ophthalmopathy and Graves' hyperthyroidism. The length of the CDR3 is 14 residues. The ends lost 4 bases at V and 4 bases at J; junction bases unmatched: 10. CDR1 and CDR2 (germline): DFQATT, SNEGSKA (reference sequence). RNA transcripts were the source from which TCR beta CDR3 regions were amplified. HTBI primers served in a first-round RT-PCR, which a second-round multiplex PCR followed. TCRdb processed the multiplex PCR reads anew with MiXCR; each CDR3 protein has one entry. The sample gives 1 million to 1.3 million distinct CDR3 sequences, about two fifths of which show up once; 11% is in the top ten.

The chain is built from TRBV20-1 and TRBJ2-7; TRBD2 aligns across 7 bases. Sequencing used peripheral blood or thyroid tissue (not recorded which). The TCR comes from an adult man with Graves' hyperthyroidism. For the CDR3, the DNA is TGCAGTGCTACCTTAGCGGGCCCGCCATACGAGCAGTACTTC. It is translated as CSATLAGPPYEQYF.